This is a list of T cell receptor beta chains from one sample in a study of PD-1 blockade in classical Hodgkin lymphoma. Using immunoSEQ multiplex PCR, the repertoire was profiled, and TCRdb retains in-frame clones only, with some absent. The sample has roughly 150,000 clones; 78% are singletons. The specimen comprised peripheral blood mononuclear cells (PBMCs), sampled before the second cycle of nivolumab. All receptors derive from a human donor with classical Hodgkin lymphoma. Both conserved end residues are part of each CDR3. The order of the fields is D gene, V gene, J gene, CDR3 protein. D genes are given only for firm matches.

-	TRBV6-1	TRBJ1-6	CASSGGSYNSPLHF
TRBD1	TRBV27	TRBJ1-2	CASSNTGGVYSGYTF
TRBD1	TRBV7-2	TRBJ1-1	CASSLEGAGHWNTEAFF
-	TRBV5-4	TRBJ1-1	CASSWTGTEAFF
TRBD2	TRBV11-3	TRBJ2-1	CASSLGTSGHNEQFF
TRBD2	TRBV11-3	TRBJ2-5	CASSHWTSGRSRETQYF
-	TRBV7-3	TRBJ1-3	CASSLTGSGVGNTIYF
TRBD1	TRBV6-1	TRBJ2-5	CASSGWQGASGETQYF
-	TRBV6-6	TRBJ2-7	CASRTGRRSYEQYF
TRBD2	TRBV10-1	TRBJ2-3	CASSESNGGAGTDTQYF
-	TRBV27	TRBJ2-1	CASSFRSGAAGYNEQFF
-	TRBV19	TRBJ1-4	CASSIAGRVNEKLFF
-	TRBV28	TRBJ2-2	CASRVNTGELFF
-	TRBV29-1	TRBJ1-2	CSVEIRDNDGYTF
TRBD1	TRBV6-6	TRBJ1-4	CASRSSGTEKEKLFF
TRBD2	TRBV7-9	TRBJ2-1	CASFERERSYNEQFF
TRBD1	TRBV10-3	TRBJ1-5	CAISESLGQGPEPQHF
-	TRBV6-1	TRBJ2-7	CASSVNPSYEQYF
-	TRBV19	TRBJ1-5	CATSLDVGGNQPQHF
-	TRBV12-5	TRBJ2-3	CASGPAQGSDTQYF
TRBD2	TRBV20-1	TRBJ2-7	CSVSGRDEQYF
TRBD2	TRBV18	TRBJ2-4	CASSIELAEKNIQYF
TRBD1	TRBV5-8	TRBJ1-5	CASSLEGALNQPQHF
TRBD2	TRBV9	TRBJ2-3	CASSVGGQRDLTDTQYF
TRBD2	TRBV7-6	TRBJ2-5	CASSYGVAGPQETQYF
-	TRBV19	TRBJ2-7	CASSISPYEQYF
-	TRBV18	TRBJ1-5	CASSPSGDQPQHF
-	TRBV7-9	TRBJ2-3	CASSPEYGPLSDTQYF
-	TRBV9	TRBJ2-7	CASSVDHRSSYEQYF